These T cell receptor beta chains were read from a single sample in a study of T cell responses to AZD1222 COVID-19 vaccine. TCRdb's table, derived via immunoSEQ multiplex PCR, lists solely in-frame clones and lacks some. The sample has roughly 100,000 clones; 87% are singletons. The sequences come from peripheral blood, collected 28 days after the second AZD1222 dose. These TCRs come from an adult who received the AZD1222 COVID-19 vaccine. CDR3s leave out the opening cysteine and the closing phenylalanine or tryptophan. D genes are given only for firm matches. A row's size may be missing; if present it is once, few, many or a size class.

ASSLVLTRRTDTQY,TRBV11-1,TRBJ2-3,.,.
AWSVGGGNTEAF,TRBV30,TRBJ1-1,.,.
ASLNLRTGHYGYT,TRBV28,TRBJ1-2,TRBD1,.
ASSPRGAGNTIY,TRBV18,TRBJ1-3,.,.
ASSLAAGGVETQY,TRBV7-2,TRBJ2-5,TRBD2,.
ASSLDSSTDTQY,TRBV5-1,TRBJ2-3,.,.
SVVPKWTRTEAF,TRBV29-1,TRBJ1-1,.,.
ASSGQGTGGYT,TRBV2,TRBJ1-2,.,once
ASSQRGLSGSSTDTQY,TRBV3-1/TRBV3-2,TRBJ2-3,TRBD2,.
ASSYRVQGAGDEQF,TRBV6-5,TRBJ2-1,TRBD1,.
ASSLSSGGEQSPLH,TRBV28,TRBJ1-6,TRBD1,.
ASSLVLATGELF,TRBV11-2,TRBJ2-2,.,few
ASSLTPGYEQY,TRBV7-3,TRBJ2-7,.,.
ASSLGTGFRDRYEQY,TRBV5-1,TRBJ2-7,TRBD1,.
ATKELADTDTQY,TRBV10-3,TRBJ2-3,TRBD2,.
ASSPTTSGRVGNTGELF,TRBV7-9,TRBJ2-2,TRBD2,.
ASSLQGADGNTIY,TRBV5-1,TRBJ1-3,TRBD1,.
ASSEAQFTYNEQF,TRBV6-1,TRBJ2-1,.,.
ASSYSIVGGKNEQF,TRBV6-5,TRBJ2-1,TRBD2,.
ASSLLKGETQY,TRBV3-1/TRBV3-2,TRBJ2-5,.,.
ASSLGRGSYGYT,TRBV28,TRBJ1-2,.,.
ATTTPVGTGGNGYT,TRBV19,TRBJ1-2,TRBD1,.
ASSLSSGAGEKLF,TRBV27,TRBJ1-4,.,.
ASSTPLGPDGSPLH,TRBV19,TRBJ1-6,.,.
ASSTGHVDVNEQF,TRBV5-1,TRBJ2-1,.,.
ASSEARYSNQPQH,TRBV2,TRBJ1-5,.,few
ASSVATVTDTQY,TRBV9,TRBJ2-3,.,.
ASSRWDRTRANEKLF,TRBV28,TRBJ1-4,TRBD1,.
ASSLGHYGYT,TRBV28,TRBJ1-2,.,few
ASSSQVDYGYT,TRBV5-1,TRBJ1-2,.,.
AWSRGKSNQPQH,TRBV30,TRBJ1-5,.,.
ASSITQGRGNEQF,TRBV28,TRBJ2-1,.,.
AWSTTSGVQETQY,TRBV30,TRBJ2-5,TRBD2,.
ASSLTPQGRGELF,TRBV7-2,TRBJ2-2,.,.
ASRPATGELYGYT,TRBV5-4,TRBJ1-2,TRBD1,.
ASSVGGTEAYNEQF,TRBV25-1,TRBJ2-1,.,.
ASSEWDSSSYEQY,TRBV2,TRBJ2-7,TRBD1,.
ATSEPLPGTKAF,TRBV24-1,TRBJ2-1,.,.
ASSLVGRRGMGNEQF,TRBV7-3,TRBJ2-1,.,once
ASSYGLAGAAGDTQY,TRBV14,TRBJ2-3,TRBD2,.
ASSRGPSGPGGTGELF,TRBV7-3,TRBJ2-2,TRBD2,.
ASSPQLNYGYT,TRBV28,TRBJ1-2,.,.
ASSQGINEQF,TRBV3-1/TRBV3-2,TRBJ2-1,.,many
AWSSQNTGNTEAF,TRBV30,TRBJ1-1,.,.
ATRPDLGSGANVLT,TRBV15,TRBJ2-6,.,.